This T cell receptor (beta chain) was identified during a study of shared clonotypes between healthy human individuals. About this clone itself: Its matching antigen is unknown.

Running of the assay took place at deep level. Method: immunoSEQ multiplex PCR; TCRdb's copy keeps in-frame clones and lacks some. The sample comprises roughly 2.2 million clones, approximately 95% of which are singletons, and around 0.4% rests with the top ten. Findings and caveats of the study: Generation of non-shared clonotypes was less probable than generation of clonotypes shared by all four donors.

With 5 bases removed from V and 8 bases from J, the gap between germline ends came to 15 bases. The germline V gene encodes CDR1 SEHNR and CDR2 FQNEAQ (reference sequence). The CDR3 length is 13 residues. Everyone who donated was a Caucasian adult who lived in Nashville, Tennessee. The sequenced sample consisted of naive CD4+ T cells from PBMCs. Subset reported: CD45RA+ positively selected. This rearrangement joins TRBV7-9 to TRBJ1-1, with D perhaps matching TRBD1 (5 bases). The clonotype was recovered from a man between 18 and 29 years old in good health. Some clones in this sample may be carry-over from other donors' samples. In DNA, the CDR3 is TGTGCCAGCAGCCCACCTGGACACCCCGAAGCTTTCTTT. It is translated as CASSPPGHPEAFF.